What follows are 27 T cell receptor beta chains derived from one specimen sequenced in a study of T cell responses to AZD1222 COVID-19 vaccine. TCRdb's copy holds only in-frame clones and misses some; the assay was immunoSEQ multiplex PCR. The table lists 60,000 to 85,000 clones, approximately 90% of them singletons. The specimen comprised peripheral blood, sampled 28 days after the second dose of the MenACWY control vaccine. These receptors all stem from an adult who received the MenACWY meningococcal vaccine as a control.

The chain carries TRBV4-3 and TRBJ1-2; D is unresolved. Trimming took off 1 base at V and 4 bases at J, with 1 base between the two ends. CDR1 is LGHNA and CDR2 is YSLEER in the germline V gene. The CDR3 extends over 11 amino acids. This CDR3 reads CASSQGYGYTF. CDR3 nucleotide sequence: TGCGCCAGCAGCCAAGGCTATGGCTACACCTTC.

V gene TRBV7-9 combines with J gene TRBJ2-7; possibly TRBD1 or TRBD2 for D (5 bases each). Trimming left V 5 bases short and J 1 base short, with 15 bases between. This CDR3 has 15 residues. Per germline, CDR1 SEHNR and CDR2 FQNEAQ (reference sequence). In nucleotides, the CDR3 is TGTGCCAGCAGCCGCTTGGGGGACCGATCCTACGAGCAGTACTTC. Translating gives CASSRLGDRSYEQYF.

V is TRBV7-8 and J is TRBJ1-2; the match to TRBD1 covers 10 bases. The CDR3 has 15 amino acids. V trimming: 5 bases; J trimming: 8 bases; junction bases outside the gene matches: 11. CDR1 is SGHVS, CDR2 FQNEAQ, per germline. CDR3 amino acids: CASSKLDRGDGGYTF. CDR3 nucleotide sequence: TGTGCCAGCAGCAAACTGGACAGGGGGGACGGAGGCTACACCTTC.

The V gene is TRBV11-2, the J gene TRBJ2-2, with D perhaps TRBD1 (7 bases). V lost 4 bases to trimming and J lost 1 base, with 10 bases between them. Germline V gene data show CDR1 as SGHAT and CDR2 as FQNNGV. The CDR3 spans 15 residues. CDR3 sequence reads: CASSYQGGNTGELFF. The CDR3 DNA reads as TGTGCCAGCAGCTATCAGGGGGGGAACACCGGGGAGCTGTTTTTT.

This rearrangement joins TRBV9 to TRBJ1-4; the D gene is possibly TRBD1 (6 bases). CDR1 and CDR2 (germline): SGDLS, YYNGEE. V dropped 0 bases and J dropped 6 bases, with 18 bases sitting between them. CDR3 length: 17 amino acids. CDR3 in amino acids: CASSVAARTAGDEKLFF. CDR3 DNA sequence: TGTGCCAGCAGCGTAGCTGCCCGGACAGCAGGGGATGAAAAACTGTTTTTT.

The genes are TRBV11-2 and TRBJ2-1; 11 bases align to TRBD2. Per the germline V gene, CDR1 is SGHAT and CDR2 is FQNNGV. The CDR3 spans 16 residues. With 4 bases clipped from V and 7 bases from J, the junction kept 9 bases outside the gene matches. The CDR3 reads CASSSGPSGGTNEQFF. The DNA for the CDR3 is TGTGCCAGCAGCTCGGGGCCTAGCGGGGGGACTAATGAGCAGTTCTTC.

The CDR3 loop is CASSQDRGRDTGELFF. Written as DNA, the CDR3 is TGCGCCAGCAGCCAAGATAGGGGGAGAGACACCGGGGAGCTGTTTTTT. V and J are TRBV4-3 and TRBJ2-2; D possibly corresponds to TRBD1 (6 bases). The CDR3 is 16 amino acids. The germline gives CDR1 LGHNA, CDR2 YSLEER. Deletions cut 0 bases from V and 3 bases from J, with 11 bases between.

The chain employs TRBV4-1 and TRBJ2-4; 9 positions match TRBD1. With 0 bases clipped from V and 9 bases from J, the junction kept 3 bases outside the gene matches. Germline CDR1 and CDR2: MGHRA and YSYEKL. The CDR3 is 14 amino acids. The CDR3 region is CASSQDGQGTIQYF. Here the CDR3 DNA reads TGCGCCAGCAGCCAAGATGGACAGGGGACCATTCAGTACTTC.

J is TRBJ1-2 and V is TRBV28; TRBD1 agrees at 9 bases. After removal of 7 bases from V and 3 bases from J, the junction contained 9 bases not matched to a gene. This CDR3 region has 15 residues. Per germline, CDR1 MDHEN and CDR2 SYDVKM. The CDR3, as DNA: TGTGCCAGCACCTTAGGGACAGGGAGGTACTATGGCTACACCTTC. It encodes CASTLGTGRYYGYTF.

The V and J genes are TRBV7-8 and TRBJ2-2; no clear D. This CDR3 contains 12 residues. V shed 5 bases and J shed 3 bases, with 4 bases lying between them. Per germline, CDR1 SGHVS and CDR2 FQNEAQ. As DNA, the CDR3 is TGTGCCAGCAGCCCCTACACCGGGGAGCTGTTTTTT. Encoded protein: CASSPYTGELFF. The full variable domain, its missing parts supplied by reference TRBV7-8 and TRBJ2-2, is GAGVSQSPRYKVAKRGQDVALRCDPISGHVSLFWYQQALGQGPEFLTYFQNEAQLDKSGLPSDRFFAERPEGSVSTLKIQRTQQEDSAVYLCASSPYTGELFFGEGSRLTVL.

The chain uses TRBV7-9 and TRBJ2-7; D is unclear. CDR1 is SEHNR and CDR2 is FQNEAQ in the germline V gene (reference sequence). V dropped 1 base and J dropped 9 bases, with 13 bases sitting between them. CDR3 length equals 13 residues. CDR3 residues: CASSLVEKRTQYF. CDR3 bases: TGTGCCAGCAGCTTAGTGGAAAAACGAACGCAGTACTTC.

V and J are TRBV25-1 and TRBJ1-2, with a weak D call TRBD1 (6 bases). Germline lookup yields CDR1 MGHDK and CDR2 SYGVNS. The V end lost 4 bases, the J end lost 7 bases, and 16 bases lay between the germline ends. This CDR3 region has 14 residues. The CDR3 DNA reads TGTGCCAGCAGTGTCAAACAGGGTATGAGTGGCTACACCTTC. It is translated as CASSVKQGMSGYTF.

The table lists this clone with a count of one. The CDR3 DNA reads TGTGCCAGCAGTTTCGCGAGGAGAGAAGCTTTCTTT. This codes for CASSFARREAFF. The rearrangement joins TRBV12-3 or TRBV12-4 to TRBJ1-1; the D is unclear. V lost 3 bases to trimming and J lost 8 bases, with 10 bases between them. CDR3 length equals 12 residues.

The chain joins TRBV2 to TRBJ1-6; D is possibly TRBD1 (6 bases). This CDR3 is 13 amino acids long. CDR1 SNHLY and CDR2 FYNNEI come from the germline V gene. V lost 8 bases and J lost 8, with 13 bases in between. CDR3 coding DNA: TGTGCCAGCGGGGGGCAGGCTGATTCACCCCTCCACTTT. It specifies CASGGQADSPLHF.

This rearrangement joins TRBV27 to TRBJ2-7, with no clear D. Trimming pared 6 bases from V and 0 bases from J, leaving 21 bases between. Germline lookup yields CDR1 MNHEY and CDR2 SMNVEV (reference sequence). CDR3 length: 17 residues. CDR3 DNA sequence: TGTGCCAGCAGCCGTTCCCCCGGGCCGACTGGCTCCTACGAGCAGTACTTC. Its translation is CASSRSPGPTGSYEQYF.

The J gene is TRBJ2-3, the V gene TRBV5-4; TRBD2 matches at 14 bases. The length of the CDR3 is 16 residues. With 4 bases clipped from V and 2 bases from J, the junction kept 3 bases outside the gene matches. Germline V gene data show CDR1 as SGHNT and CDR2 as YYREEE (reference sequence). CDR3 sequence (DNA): TGTGCCAGCAGCCAGGGACTAGCGGGAGACACAGATACGCAGTATTTT. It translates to CASSQGLAGDTDTQYF. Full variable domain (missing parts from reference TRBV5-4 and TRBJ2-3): ETGVTQSPTHLIKTRGQQVTLRCSSQSGHNTVSWYQQALGQGPQFIFQYYREEENGRGNFPPRFSGLQFPNYSSELNVNALELDDSALYLCASSQGLAGDTDTQYFGPGTRLTVL.

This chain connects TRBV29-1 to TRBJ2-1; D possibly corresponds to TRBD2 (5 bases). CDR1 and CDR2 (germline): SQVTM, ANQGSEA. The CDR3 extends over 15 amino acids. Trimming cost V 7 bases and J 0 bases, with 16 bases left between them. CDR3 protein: CSAGGGQSSYNEQFF. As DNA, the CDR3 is TGCAGCGCCGGCGGCGGGCAGAGCTCCTACAATGAGCAGTTCTTC.

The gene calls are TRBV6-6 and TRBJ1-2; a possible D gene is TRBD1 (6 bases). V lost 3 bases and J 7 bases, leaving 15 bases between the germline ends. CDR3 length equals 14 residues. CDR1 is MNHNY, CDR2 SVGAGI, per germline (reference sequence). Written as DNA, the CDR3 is TGTGCCAGCAGTTATGGACAGAGAATGGGTGGCTACACCTTC. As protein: CASSYGQRMGGYTF.

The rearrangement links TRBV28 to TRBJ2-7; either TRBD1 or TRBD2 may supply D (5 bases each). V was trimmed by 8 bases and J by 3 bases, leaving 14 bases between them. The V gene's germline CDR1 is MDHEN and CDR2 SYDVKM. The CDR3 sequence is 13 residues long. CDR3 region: CASASGTLYEQYF. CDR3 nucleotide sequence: TGTGCCAGCGCGTCCGGGACCCTCTACGAGCAGTACTTC.

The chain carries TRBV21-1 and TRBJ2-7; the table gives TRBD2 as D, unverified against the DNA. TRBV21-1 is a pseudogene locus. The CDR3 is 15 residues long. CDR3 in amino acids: CASRTGGREKNEQYF. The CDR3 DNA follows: TGTGCCAGCAGGACGGGGGGCAGGGAGAAAAACGAGCAGTACTTC.

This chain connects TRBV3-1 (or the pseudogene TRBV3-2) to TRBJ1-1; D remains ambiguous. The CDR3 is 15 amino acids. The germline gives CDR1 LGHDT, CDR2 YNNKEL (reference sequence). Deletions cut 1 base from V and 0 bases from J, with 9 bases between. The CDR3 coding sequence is TGTGCCAGCAGCCAAGGTGCAGATATGAACACTGAAGCTTTCTTT. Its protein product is CASSQGADMNTEAFF.

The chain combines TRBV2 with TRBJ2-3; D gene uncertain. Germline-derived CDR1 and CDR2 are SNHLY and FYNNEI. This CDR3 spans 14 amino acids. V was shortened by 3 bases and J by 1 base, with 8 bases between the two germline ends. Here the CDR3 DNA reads TGTGCCAGCAGTGATACCCTAGGCACAGATACGCAGTATTTT. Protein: CASSDTLGTDTQYF.

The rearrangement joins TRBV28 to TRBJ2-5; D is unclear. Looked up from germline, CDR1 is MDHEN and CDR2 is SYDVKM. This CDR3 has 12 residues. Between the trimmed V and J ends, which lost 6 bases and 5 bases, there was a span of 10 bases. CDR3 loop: CASSPLSETQYF. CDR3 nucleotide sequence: TGTGCCAGCAGCCCTTTATCCGAGACCCAGTACTTC.

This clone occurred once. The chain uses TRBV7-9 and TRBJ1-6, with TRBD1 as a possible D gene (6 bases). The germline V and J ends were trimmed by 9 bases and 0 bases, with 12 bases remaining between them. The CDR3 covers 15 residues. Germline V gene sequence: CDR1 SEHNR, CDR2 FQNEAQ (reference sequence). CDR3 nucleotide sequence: TGTGCCAGTCAAGGGGGAGGCTCCTATAATTCACCCCTCCACTTT. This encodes CASQGGGSYNSPLHF. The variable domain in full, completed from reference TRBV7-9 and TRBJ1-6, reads DTGVSQNPRHKITKRGQNVTFRCDPISEHNRLYWYRQTLGQGPEFLTYFQNEAQLEKSRLLSDRFSAERPKGSFSTLEIQRTEQGDSAMYLCASQGGGSYNSPLHFGNGTRLTVT.

CDR3 sequence (DNA): TGTGCCAGCAGCTTTCGCCAGGGGGCGGGCGGCTACACCTTC. This translates into CASSFRQGAGGYTF. The chain is built from TRBV5-8 and TRBJ1-2; 8 nucleotides line up with TRBD1. V lost 2 bases, J lost 8 bases, and 8 bases stayed unmatched. Germline values: CDR1 SGHTS, CDR2 YDEGEE. CDR3 size: 14 residues.

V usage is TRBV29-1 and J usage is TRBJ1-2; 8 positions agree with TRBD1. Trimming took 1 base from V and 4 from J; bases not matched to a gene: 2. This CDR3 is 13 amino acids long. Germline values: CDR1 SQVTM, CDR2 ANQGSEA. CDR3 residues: CSVEGGQAYGYTF. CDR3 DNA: TGCAGCGTTGAAGGGGGACAGGCCTATGGCTACACCTTC.

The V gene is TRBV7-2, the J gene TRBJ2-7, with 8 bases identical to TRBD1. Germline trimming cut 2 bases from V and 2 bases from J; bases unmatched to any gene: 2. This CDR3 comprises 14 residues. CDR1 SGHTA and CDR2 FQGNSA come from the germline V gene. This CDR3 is CASSLQGAAYEQYF. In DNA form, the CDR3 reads TGTGCCAGCAGCTTACAGGGGGCTGCCTACGAGCAGTACTTC.